Listed below are T cell receptor beta chains from one sample, sequenced in a study of lymphopenia after photon versus proton radiotherapy. Sequenced by immunoSEQ multiplex PCR; TCRdb stores in-frame clones only, minus some. The sample yields about 83,000 clones, around 83% seen once. The sample in question was peripheral blood, obtained from a patient treated with proton-based radiotherapy. Receptors originate from a man aged 60 to 75 with pancreatic cancer. The CDR3 runs from the conserved cysteine through the conserved F or W. D genes are given only for firm matches. For some rows the clone size is stated as once, few or many, or as a class when expanded; others skip it.

j_gene | d_gene | v_gene | abundance | CDR3nt | CDR3aa
TRBJ2-3 | NA | TRBV19 | NA | TGTGCCAGTAGCCAGGGGCCGTTAGTCGGGGATACGCAGTATTTT | CASSQGPLVGDTQYF
TRBJ2-2 | NA | TRBV6-1 | NA | TGTGCCAGCACCGGACAGTACACCGGGGAGCTGTTTTTT | CASTGQYTGELFF
TRBJ1-2 | NA | TRBV7-6 | NA | TGTGCCAGCAGCGCGCTCTCGAAGAGCTATGGCTACACCTTC | CASSALSKSYGYTF
TRBJ2-5 | NA | TRBV4-1 | once | TGCGCCAGCAGCCAAGAGTGGGAGAAGCAAGAGACCCAGTACTTC | CASSQEWEKQETQYF
TRBJ2-1 | NA | TRBV14 | NA | TGTGCCAGCAGCCAAGACCTCTCCTACAATGAGCAGTTCTTC | CASSQDLSYNEQFF
TRBJ2-1 | TRBD2 | TRBV7-2 | NA | TGTGCCAGCAGTCAGCGGGAGGGGTCCTACAATGAGCAGTTCTTC | CASSQREGSYNEQFF
TRBJ2-4 | NA | TRBV28 | NA | TGTGCCAGCAGTGCCCTGAGTCAGGGGATAAACATTCAGTACTTC | CASSALSQGINIQYF
TRBJ2-3 | NA | TRBV7-9 | NA | TGTGCCAGCAGCTTCCCGACGGGGAGCACAGATACGCAGTATTTT | CASSFPTGSTDTQYF
TRBJ2-7 | NA | TRBV11-2 | NA | TGTGCCAGCAGCTTAAGAACCCAGGGCGTTTCCTACGAGCAGTACTTC | CASSLRTQGVSYEQYF
TRBJ2-2 | TRBD1 | TRBV18 | NA | TGTGCCAGCTCACCACGACAGGGGGCCCCCGGGGAGCTGTTTTTT | CASSPRQGAPGELFF